The present TCR beta chain was sequenced within a study of CD8 T cells in ankylosing spondylitis. The study, taken as a whole, reports: Prior literature has documented some motif variants in synovial fluid and blood from reactive arthritis. Clones linked to disease were reported to show significant enrichment in matched ankylosing spondylitis synovial fluid. A TCR beta motif of roughly eight highly homologous variants seemed to mark ankylosing spondylitis blood. Researchers report that disease-linked clones proved CD8+ and relatively rare in peripheral blood.

CDR1 and CDR2 from the germline V gene are KGHSH and LQKENI. The CDR3 totals 17 residues. Between the trimmed V and J ends, which lost 3 bases and 0 bases, there was a span of 14 bases. TCRdb reanalysed the 5' RACE reads using MiXCR and keeps one entry per CDR3 protein. Here the sample spans 700,000 to 1,000,000 distinct CDR3 sequences, 10% to 15% being singletons. This clonotype came up a few times. What it recognizes is unknown. This sequence originates from a male donor with ankylosing spondylitis. The chain uses TRBV18 and TRBJ2-2, with a tentative D call TRBD1 (5 bases). The sequenced material came from blood, either unsorted or a sorted T cell fraction (not recorded which). CDR3: CASSPTGRGSNTGELFF. CDR3 sequence (DNA): TGTGCCAGCTCACCCACCGGAAGGGGTTCGAACACCGGGGAGCTGTTTTTT.